These 20 T cell receptor beta chains were sequenced from one sample in a study of cytomegalovirus exposure and HLA in healthy donors. The PCR contained 60 Vbeta and 13 Jbeta primers. Sequenced by immunoSEQ multiplex PCR; TCRdb stores in-frame clones only, minus some. The top ten hold around 1.3% of the sample, which has around 140,000 clones, about 75% seen once. The sequenced sample was PBMCs. These receptors originate from a woman in her thirties or forties in good health and CMV-seronegative.

The genes are TRBV23-1 and TRBJ1-6; TRBD1 matches at 7 bases. TRBV23-1 is marked as an open reading frame, function uncertain. This CDR3 has 17 residues. Losses at the gene ends were 3 bases for V and 0 bases for J; bases not matched to a gene: 5. The CDR3 nucleotides are TGCGCCAGCAGTCATGCGGGACAGAACTCCTATAATTCACCCCTCCACTTT. Translation: CASSHAGQNSYNSPLHF.

The V gene is TRBV4-1, the J gene TRBJ1-5; 9 bases line up with TRBD1. With V trimmed by 4 bases and J by 4 bases, 8 bases remained unmatched. The CDR3 contains 16 residues. Germline V CDR1 and CDR2: MGHRA, YSYEKL. The CDR3 loop reads CASSRFGDRENQPQHF. The CDR3 coding sequence is TGCGCCAGCAGCCGCTTCGGGGACAGGGAGAATCAGCCCCAGCATTTT.

V and J are TRBV5-1 and TRBJ2-7; 7 bases are shared with TRBD1. Germline trimming cut 4 bases from V and 7 bases from J; bases unmatched to any gene: 11. The CDR3 is made up of 14 amino acids. The V gene's germline CDR1 is SGHRS and CDR2 YFSETQ. The CDR3 spells CASSPGRTTGEQYF. As DNA, the CDR3 is TGCGCCAGCAGCCCCGGCAGGACGACAGGGGAGCAGTACTTC.

This clone occurred a few times. The V call is TRBV6-5, the J call TRBJ2-5; D remains unclear. The germline CDR1 and CDR2 sequences are MNHEY and SVGAGI. The CDR3 spans 12 residues. V dropped 6 bases and J dropped 4 bases, with 9 bases sitting between them. The CDR3 DNA reads TGTGCCAGCAGCCCGATCGGAGAGACCCAGTACTTC. It is translated as CASSPIGETQYF.

This clone was counted once. The gene calls are TRBV6-6 and TRBJ2-2; 10 positions match TRBD1. V gave up 6 bases and J gave up 7 bases; unmatched junction bases: 11. The CDR3 totals 16 residues. Germline CDR1 is MNHNY and CDR2 is SVGAGI (reference sequence). The CDR3 loop reads CASSPGQGKRSGELFF. The CDR3 DNA reads TGTGCCAGCAGCCCGGGACAGGGGAAACGTAGCGGGGAGCTGTTTTTT.

The chain uses TRBV6-5 and TRBJ2-2, with TRBD1 matching 9 bases. Looked up from germline, CDR1 is MNHEY and CDR2 is SVGAGI. The CDR3 spans 16 residues. V dropped 4 bases and J dropped 4; count of bases not matched to a gene: 7. The DNA of the CDR3 is TGTGCCAGCAGTTCCCACAGGGGGCAAGGCACCGGGGAGCTGTTTTTT. Encoded protein: CASSSHRGQGTGELFF.

The J gene is TRBJ2-5, the V gene TRBV5-1, with D possibly matching TRBD1 (7 bases). V was shortened by 3 bases and J by 4 bases, with 22 bases between the two germline ends. Germline V gene data show CDR1 as SGHRS and CDR2 as YFSETQ. This CDR3 is built from 17 residues. CDR3 bases: TGCGCCAGCAGCTACCCCCAGGGGGGCAGAAGGGGAGAGACCCAGTACTTC. Encoded protein: CASSYPQGGRRGETQYF.

This chain links TRBV6-1 with TRBJ1-5, with 7 bases aligning to TRBD1. The germline gives CDR1 MNHNS, CDR2 SASEGT. The CDR3 loop spans 14 amino acids. V gave up 2 bases and J gave up 7 bases; unmatched junction bases: 5. CDR3 sequence: CASSETRGRQPQHF. The CDR3 DNA reads TGTGCCAGCAGTGAAACAAGGGGGCGACAGCCCCAGCATTTT.

The chain links TRBV6-5 to TRBJ1-1, with TRBD1 identical over 8 bases. V was clipped by 0 bases and J by 3 bases; unmatched bases: 3. Germline values: CDR1 MNHEY, CDR2 SVGAGI. This CDR3 contains 15 residues. DNA for the CDR3: TGTGCCAGCAGTTACTCGAGGACAGGGTACACTGAAGCTTTCTTT. It is translated as CASSYSRTGYTEAFF.

This clone has just a few counts. This sample also contains other DNA sequences that code for the same CDR3. This chain uses TRBV6-5 with TRBJ1-1; D unresolved. The CDR3 sequence is 13 residues long. V was shortened by 0 bases and J by 4 bases, with 6 bases between the two germline ends. Germline values: CDR1 MNHEY, CDR2 SVGAGI. The CDR3 nucleotides are TGTGCCAGCAGTTACTCGAGAGGCACTGAAGCTTTCTTT. Its protein product is CASSYSRGTEAFF.

This clone was seen a single time. The chain is built from TRBV9 and TRBJ2-2, with unresolved D. The germline V gene has CDR1 SGDLS and CDR2 YYNGEE. The length of the CDR3 is 13 residues. V was clipped by 0 bases and J by 6 bases, with 6 bases between them. In DNA form, the CDR3 reads TGTGCCAGCAGCGTAGGAGCATCCGGGGAGCTGTTTTTT. Translation gives CASSVGASGELFF.

The chain combines TRBV9 with TRBJ2-2; 9 positions match TRBD2. Trimming cost V 4 bases and J 5 bases; bases outside gene matches: 12. Germline CDR1 SGDLS, CDR2 YYNGEE. The CDR3 runs 17 residues. DNA of the CDR3: TGTGCCAGCAGCAAGGCGAGCGGGGGGCGGATTACCGGGGAGCTGTTTTTT. Protein sequence: CASSKASGGRITGELFF.

The chain recombines TRBV6-5 with TRBJ1-5; D gene uncertain. V was pared by 6 bases and J by 5 bases, with 14 bases between. Germline V gives CDR1 MNHEY, CDR2 SVGAGI. The CDR3 is made up of 14 amino acids. The DNA for the CDR3 is TGTGCCAGCAGGCGTACAGATGGCCATCAGCCCCAGCATTTT. Residues: CASRRTDGHQPQHF.

The chain couples TRBV5-6 to TRBJ1-2; D not certain. The CDR3 runs to 13 residues. CDR1 is SGHDT and CDR2 is YYEEEE in the germline V gene. The ends were cut back, 4 bases at V and 7 bases at J, with 14 bases in the middle. In DNA form, the CDR3 reads TGTGCCAGCAGCGTGACCCCGGCGGGTGGCTACACCTTC. It is translated as CASSVTPAGGYTF.

This chain joins TRBV5-1 and TRBJ1-2, with TRBD1 matching 8 bases. V gave up 0 bases and J gave up 4 bases; unmatched junction bases: 5. In germline, CDR1 is SGHRS, CDR2 YFSETQ. The CDR3 sequence is 15 residues long. The CDR3 coding sequence is TGCGCCAGCAGCTTGGAGTGGACAGGGCTCTATGGCTACACCTTC. Translation gives CASSLEWTGLYGYTF.

The CDR3 sequence: CASSLSVGGVNEQFF. The CDR3 DNA reads as TGTGCCAGCAGCCTCTCCGTCGGCGGGGTCAATGAGCAGTTCTTC. V usage is TRBV7-2 and J usage is TRBJ2-1; D perhaps matches TRBD2 (6 bases). The CDR3 runs 15 residues. V shed 5 bases and J shed 6 bases, with 17 bases lying between them. Germline CDR1 and CDR2: SGHTA and FQGNSA.

This sequence joins TRBV4-1 and TRBJ1-3; 7 bases line up with TRBD1. J was trimmed by 4 bases and V by 2 bases; bases with no gene match: 2. The CDR3 has 14 amino acids. CDR1 is MGHRA and CDR2 is YSYEKL in the germline V gene. This CDR3 reads CASSQQGGGNTIYF. Here the CDR3 DNA reads TGCGCCAGCAGCCAACAGGGGGGAGGAAACACCATATATTTT.

This chain joins TRBV7-3 and TRBJ2-3; a possible D gene is TRBD1 (6 bases). Germline CDR1 and CDR2: SGHTA and FQGTGA. V shed 3 bases and J shed 7 bases, with 17 bases lying between them. The CDR3 has 15 residues. The CDR3 protein is CASSFDRMSSNTQYF. The CDR3 region has the DNA TGTGCCAGCAGCTTCGACAGGATGTCATCAAATACGCAGTATTTT.

The rearrangement joins TRBV7-3 to TRBJ1-1; the D gene is possibly TRBD1 (5 bases). The length of the CDR3 is 13 residues. Germline CDR1 is SGHTA and CDR2 is FQGTGA. Between the trimmed V and J ends, which lost 5 bases and 2 bases, there was a span of 9 bases. The CDR3 coding sequence is TGTGCCAGCAGCAAAGACAGCAACACTGAAGCTTTCTTT. Residues: CASSKDSNTEAFF. Full variable domain (remainder filled in from reference TRBV7-3 and TRBJ1-1): GAGVSQTPSNKVTEKGKYVELRCDPISGHTALYWYRQSLGQGPEFLIYFQGTGAADDSGLPNDRFFAVRPEGSVSTLKIQRTERGDSAVYLCASSKDSNTEAFFGQGTRLTVV.

On this clone: Other DNA variants within this sample encode the same CDR3. The rearrangement joins TRBV5-1 to TRBJ2-1; D is possibly TRBD1 (5 bases). The CDR3 runs 13 residues. The V and J ends lost 4 bases and 4 bases respectively, with 9 bases between them. Germline V gene lookup returns CDR1 SGHRS and CDR2 YFSETQ. The CDR3 nucleotides read TGCGCCAGCAGCCCGACAGTATACAATGAGCAGTTCTTC. Its protein product is CASSPTVYNEQFF.